This T cell receptor beta chain was sequenced during a study of T cell responses to AZD1222 COVID-19 vaccine. Study-wide points: Donors skewed white British and female; clonal diversity was possibly underestimated. Baseline antibody screening turned up just six seropositive AZD1222 recipients.

Points on this clone: Its target is unknown.

Produced via immunoSEQ multiplex PCR; TCRdb's table is partial and in-frame only. The table lists roughly 190,000 clones, 80% to 95% of them singletons. From germline, CDR1 is LNHDA and CDR2 SQIVND (reference sequence). V lost 4 bases and J lost 5; bases outside the gene matches: 11. The CDR3 runs 17 residues. The specimen comprised peripheral blood, sampled 28 days after the second AZD1222 dose. V usage is TRBV19 and J usage is TRBJ1-1, with 12 bases matching TRBD1. This sequence originates from an adult who received the AZD1222 COVID-19 vaccine. The CDR3 sequence: CASSTGDRGPRRTEAFF. CDR3 bases: TGTGCCAGTAGTACGGGGGACAGGGGGCCCAGGAGAACTGAAGCTTTCTTT.